A single sample gave rise to the 20 T cell receptor beta chains below, sequenced in a study of long-term antiretroviral therapy in people with HIV. At the survey level, the v3.0 immunoSEQ assay was run. Data came from immunoSEQ multiplex PCR; TCRdb stores just in-frame clones and leaves some out. The sample carries approximately 17,000 clones, over 75% recorded once. The material sequenced was unsorted PBMCs, taken roughly 2.2 years before starting antiretroviral therapy. The source is a young man with HIV.

The rearrangement uses TRBV28 and TRBJ1-5, with D possibly being TRBD1 (6 bases). The CDR3 extends over 14 amino acids. With 8 bases removed from V and 2 bases from J, the gap between germline ends came to 13 bases. CDR1 MDHEN and CDR2 SYDVKM come from the germline V gene. CDR3: CASGVQGGNQPQHF. The CDR3 DNA reads as TGTGCCAGCGGGGTACAGGGTGGCAATCAGCCCCAGCATTTT. The complete variable domain, with remaining parts taken from reference TRBV28 and TRBJ1-5, reads DVKVTQSSRYLVKRTGEKVFLECVQDMDHENMFWYRQDPGLGLRLIYFSYDVKMKEKGDIPEGYSVSREKKERFSLILESASTNQTSMYLCASGVQGGNQPQHFGDGTRLSIL.

The CDR3 nucleotides are TGCAGCGTCTTGACTAGCTCCTACAATGAGCAGTTCTTC. Its protein is CSVLTSSYNEQFF. The V and J genes are TRBV29-1 and TRBJ2-1, with TRBD2 as a possible D gene (6 bases). V gave up 6 bases and J gave up 0 bases, with 9 bases separating them. The length of the CDR3 is 13 residues. CDR1 and CDR2 (germline): SQVTM, ANQGSEA.

V is TRBV6-6 and J is TRBJ1-2; no clear D. This CDR3 is 9 amino acids long. Trimming removed 5 bases at V and 14 bases at J, with 9 bases between. Looked up from germline, CDR1 is MNHNY and CDR2 is SVGAGI (reference sequence). CDR3: CASSDPPTF. The CDR3 DNA sequence: TGTGCCAGCAGTGACCCCCCTACCTTC.

The rearrangement links TRBV7-8 to TRBJ2-7, with TRBD1 as a possible D gene (6 bases). V was trimmed by 0 bases and J by 0 bases, leaving 9 bases between them. CDR1 and CDR2 (germline): SGHVS, FQNEAQ. This CDR3 is built from 15 residues. The CDR3 is CASSLAQGPSYEQYF. CDR3 nucleotides: TGTGCCAGCAGCTTAGCGCAGGGGCCCTCCTACGAGCAGTACTTC.

The chain combines TRBV19 with TRBJ1-2; no firm D call. CDR1 and CDR2 (germline): LNHDA, SQIVND (reference sequence). Deletions cut 5 bases from V and 1 base from J, with 14 bases between. The CDR3 is 15 residues long. Here the CDR3 DNA reads TGTGCCAGTAGTTCCCAGCCCACGAGTAACTATGGCTACACCTTC. Translation: CASSSQPTSNYGYTF.

The table lists this clone with a count of one. CDR3 DNA: TGCGCCAGCAGCTTGAAGGGACAGGGTTACGAGCAGTACTTC. Amino acid sequence: CASSLKGQGYEQYF. The chain links TRBV5-1 to TRBJ2-7; 9 bases line up with TRBD1. The CDR3 has 14 amino acids. The V gene's germline CDR1 is SGHRS and CDR2 YFSETQ. V trimming: 1 base; J trimming: 4 bases; junction bases outside the gene matches: 3.

The chain carries TRBV10-2 and TRBJ2-3; D gene ambiguous. CDR3 length: 14 amino acids. CDR1 and CDR2 from the germline V gene are WSHSY and SAAADI. The V end lost 6 bases, the J end lost 1 base, and 11 bases lay between the germline ends. The CDR3, as DNA: TGCGCCAGCAGGGAGACCGCACGCACAGATACGCAGTATTTT. It specifies CASRETARTDTQYF.

The chain has TRBV6-5 and TRBJ2-7; 13 nucleotides agree with TRBD2. From germline, CDR1 is MNHEY and CDR2 SVGAGI. The CDR3 consists of 11 residues. V was clipped by 9 bases and J by 9 bases; unmatched bases: 2. CDR3: CASRTSGGQYF. The CDR3 bases are TGTGCCAGTAGGACTAGCGGGGGGCAGTACTTC.

The chain couples TRBV7-9 to TRBJ2-7; maybe TRBD1 (6 bases). Trimming removed 8 bases at V and 1 base at J, with 9 bases between. CDR3 length: 12 residues. Germline-derived CDR1 and CDR2 are SEHNR and FQNEAQ (reference sequence). This CDR3 reads CASQDSSYEQYF. CDR3 bases: TGTGCCAGCCAGGACAGTTCCTACGAGCAGTACTTC.

This chain uses TRBV19 with TRBJ2-4, with D hard to call. Looked up from germline, CDR1 is LNHDA and CDR2 is SQIVND (reference sequence). The CDR3 contains 12 residues. Trimming removed 4 bases from V and 6 bases from J, with 7 bases in between. In DNA, the CDR3 is TGTGCCAGTAGTACCCAGGCAAACATTCAGTACTTC. Amino acid sequence: CASSTQANIQYF.

This rearrangement joins TRBV4-3 to TRBJ2-6, with D maybe TRBD1 (5 bases). Germline lookup yields CDR1 LGHNA and CDR2 YSLEER. Trimming took 0 bases from V and 4 from J, leaving 10 bases between them. This CDR3 contains 16 residues. The CDR3 coding sequence is TGCGCCAGCAGCCAAGACCTAGGGGTAGGGGCCAACGTCCTGACTTTC. This translates into CASSQDLGVGANVLTF.

V and J are TRBV29-1 and TRBJ1-2; no definite D call. Trimming shortened V by 7 bases and J by 1 base, and 13 bases separated the two germline ends. Germline V lookup: CDR1 SQVTM, CDR2 ANQGSEA. This CDR3 has 13 amino acids. As DNA, the CDR3 is TGCAGCGCACCGGATCATTTTAACTATGGCTACACCTTC. Translating gives CSAPDHFNYGYTF. The full variable domain, in which reference TRBV29-1 and TRBJ1-2 provide the parts outside the CDR3, is SAVISQKPSRDICQRGTSLTIQCQVDSQVTMMFWYRQQPGQSLTLIATANQGSEATYESGFVIDKFPISRPNLTFSTLTVSNMSPEDSSIYLCSAPDHFNYGYTFGSGTRLTVV.

This chain joins TRBV11-2 and TRBJ1-6; D ambiguous. V lost 5 bases to trimming and J lost 0 bases, with 17 bases between them. CDR3 length: 18 amino acids. The germline gives CDR1 SGHAT, CDR2 FQNNGV. The CDR3 region is CASSVTGSFGSYNSPLHF. The CDR3 DNA follows: TGTGCCAGCAGCGTGACGGGGAGTTTTGGCTCCTATAATTCACCCCTCCACTTT. Looking up the rest from reference TRBV11-2 and TRBJ1-6 gives the full variable domain: EAGVAQSPRYKIIEKRQSVAFWCNPISGHATLYWYQQILGQGPKLLIQFQNNGVVDDSQLPKDRFSAERLKGVDSTLKIQPAKLEDSAVYLCASSVTGSFGSYNSPLHFGNGTRLTVT.

The chain combines TRBV21-1 with TRBJ2-7; the DNA was not used to check the table's D call, TRBD2. TRBV21-1 is labeled a pseudogene. The CDR3 spans 18 residues. Here the CDR3 DNA reads TGTGCCAGCAGCAAAGCAAAGCCGGGGCGGGGACGGACGTACGAGCAGTACTTC. Protein: CASSKAKPGRGRTYEQYF.

The chain couples TRBV5-5 to TRBJ2-5; the D gene is possibly TRBD2 (5 bases). Germline V gives CDR1 SGHKS, CDR2 YYEKEE (reference sequence). CDR3 size: 14 residues. V was clipped by 1 base and J by 4 bases, with 11 bases between them. The CDR3 DNA is TGTGCCAGCAGCTTGTTGGGAGACGGAGAGACCCAGTACTTC. It yields the protein CASSLLGDGETQYF.

The chain uses TRBV10-3 and TRBJ1-1; TRBD1 matches 7 bases. The germline CDR1 and CDR2 sequences are ENHRY and SYGVKD. The CDR3 extends over 14 amino acids. J was trimmed by 10 bases and V by 8 bases; bases with no gene match: 16. The CDR3 DNA follows: TGTGCCATCGGAGAAGCACAGGGGACAAATGCAGCTTTCTTT. Its protein is CAIGEAQGTNAAFF.

The table lists this clone with a few counts. The chain uses TRBV10-1 and TRBJ2-3; 8 positions match TRBD1. V lost 8 bases and J lost 1; bases outside the gene matches: 8. The CDR3 spans 15 residues. CDR1 is WNHNN and CDR2 is SYGVQD in the germline V gene (reference sequence). The CDR3: CASCPGTGRTDTQYF. CDR3 nucleotide sequence: TGCGCCAGCTGCCCCGGGACAGGCCGCACAGATACGCAGTATTTT.

The chain has TRBV7-2 and TRBJ1-4, with a weak D call TRBD1 (5 bases). Between the trimmed V and J ends, which lost 0 bases and 8 bases, there was a span of 13 bases. The germline V gene has CDR1 SGHTA and CDR2 FQGNSA. There are 15 residues in the CDR3. In DNA, the CDR3 is TGTGCCAGCAGCTTAGCGAGGCCAGGGCAGGAAAAACTGTTTTTT. Translation gives CASSLARPGQEKLFF.

J is TRBJ1-1 and V is TRBV28, with D uncertain. Trimming removed 8 bases at V and 3 bases at J, with 4 bases between. Germline lookup yields CDR1 MDHEN and CDR2 SYDVKM. The CDR3 runs to 10 residues. The CDR3 bases are TGTGCCAGCCGTGACACTGAAGCTTTCTTT. This encodes CASRDTEAFF. The full variable domain, completed using reference TRBV28 and TRBJ1-1, is DVKVTQSSRYLVKRTGEKVFLECVQDMDHENMFWYRQDPGLGLRLIYFSYDVKMKEKGDIPEGYSVSREKKERFSLILESASTNQTSMYLCASRDTEAFFGQGTRLTVV.

This clone was counted once. This rearrangement joins TRBV2 to TRBJ1-4; maybe TRBD1 (6 bases). Germline V gives CDR1 SNHLY, CDR2 FYNNEI. The CDR3 loop spans 15 amino acids. Trimming took 3 bases from V and 3 from J, leaving 11 bases between them. The DNA of the CDR3 is TGTGCCAGCAGTGAGTCGGGACATTCTAATGAAAAACTGTTTTTT. It yields the protein CASSESGHSNEKLFF.